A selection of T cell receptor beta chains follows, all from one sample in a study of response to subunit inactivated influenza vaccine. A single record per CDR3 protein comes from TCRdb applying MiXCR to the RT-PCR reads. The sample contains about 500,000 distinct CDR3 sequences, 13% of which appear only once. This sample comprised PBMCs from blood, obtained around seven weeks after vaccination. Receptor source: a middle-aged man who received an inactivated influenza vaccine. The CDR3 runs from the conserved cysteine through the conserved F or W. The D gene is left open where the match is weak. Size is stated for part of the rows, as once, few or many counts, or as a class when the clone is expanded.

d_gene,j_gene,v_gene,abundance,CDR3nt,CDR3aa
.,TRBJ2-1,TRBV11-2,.,TGTGCCAGCAGCTTAGATTCCGCGAGCTCCTACAATGAGCAGTTCTTC,CASSLDSASSYNEQFF
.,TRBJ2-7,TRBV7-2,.,TGTGCCAGCAGCTTGAAAGGGGGGTCCTACGAGCAGTACTTC,CASSLKGGSYEQYF
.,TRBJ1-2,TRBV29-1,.,TGCAGCGTACCCGCTGGTCGAGAATCTAACTATGGCTACACCTTC,CSVPAGRESNYGYTF
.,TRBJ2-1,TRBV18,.,TGTGCCAGCTCGGAATTCTACAATGAGCAGTTCTTC,CASSEFYNEQFF
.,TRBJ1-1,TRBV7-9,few,TGTGCCAGCAGCCCGCGGGCTCAAAGGCTGAGCGCTGAAGCTTTCTTT,CASSPRAQRLSAEAFF
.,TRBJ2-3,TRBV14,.,TGTGCCAGCAGCCACTCAGATACGCAGTATTTT,CASSHSDTQYF
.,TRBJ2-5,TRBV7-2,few,TGTGCCAGCAGATCGGTGGGGGGGCGGGAAGAGACCCAGTACTTC,CASRSVGGREETQYF
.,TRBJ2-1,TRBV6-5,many,TGTGCCAGCAGTTACATCCACAATGAGCAGTTCTTC,CASSYIHNEQFF
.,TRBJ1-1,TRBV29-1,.,TGCAGCGTTGAGGGTCCAGGGTTAGGCACTGAAGCTTTCTTT,CSVEGPGLGTEAFF
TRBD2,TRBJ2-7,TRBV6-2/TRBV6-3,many,TGTGCCAGCAGTTACTTGGGACTAGCGGGAGTTTTTGAGCAGTACTTC,CASSYLGLAGVFEQYF
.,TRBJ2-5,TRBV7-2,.,TGTGCCAGCAGCTTAGCGCACACGGACCAGACACCCCGAGAGACCCAGTACTTC,CASSLAHTDQTPRETQYF
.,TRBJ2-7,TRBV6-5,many,TGTGCCAGCAGTTACCTGGGCGGGACCTACGAGCAGTACTTC,CASSYLGGTYEQYF
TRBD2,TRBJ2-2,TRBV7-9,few,TGTGCCAGCAGCCCCGGCGCTAGCGGAACGAACACCGGGGAGCTGTTTTTT,CASSPGASGTNTGELFF
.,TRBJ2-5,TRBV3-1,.,TGTGCCAGCAGCCAAGATTGGGACACCGTGGAACTAGCTCGAGAGACCCAGTACTTC,CASSQDWDTVELARETQYF
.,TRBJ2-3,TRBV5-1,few,TGCGCCAGCAGCTCGAGGGGGAGTAGGACAGATACGCAGTATTTT,CASSSRGSRTDTQYF
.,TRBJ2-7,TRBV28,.,TGTGCCAGCAGTTCCGGACCCAATCCCTACGAGCAGTACTTC,CASSSGPNPYEQYF
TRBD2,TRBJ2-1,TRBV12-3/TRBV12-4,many,TGTGCCAGCAGTCCACAGGTGGGGACTAGCGGGGCACAGTTCTTC,CASSPQVGTSGAQFF
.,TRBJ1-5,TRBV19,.,TGTGCCAGTACCGAATGGCGGGGGAGCAATCAGCCCCAGCATTTT,CASTEWRGSNQPQHF
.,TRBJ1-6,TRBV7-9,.,TGTGCCAGCGAGGCAACACATAATTCACCCCTCCACTTT,CASEATHNSPLHF
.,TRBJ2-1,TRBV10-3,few,TGTGCCATCAGTGTGAGTGGACCCGGGAACAATGAGCAGTTCTTC,CAISVSGPGNNEQFF
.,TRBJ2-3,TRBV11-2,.,TGTGCCAGCAGCTTATCTCCATACCGGGACACCCAGTTTAATACGCAGTATTTT,CASSLSPYRDTQFNTQYF
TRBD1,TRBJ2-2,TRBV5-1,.,TGCGCCAGCAGCCGGGACAGGGGTAACACCGGGGAGCTGTTTTTT,CASSRDRGNTGELFF
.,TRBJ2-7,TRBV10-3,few,TGTGCCATCAGTGGTCGTCAGGACTCCTACGAGCAGTACTTC,CAISGRQDSYEQYF
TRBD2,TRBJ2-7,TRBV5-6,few,TGTGCCAGCAGCTTGGTGACGGGGGGGCTCTACGAGCAGTACTTC,CASSLVTGGLYEQYF
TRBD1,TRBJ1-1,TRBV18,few,TGTGCCAGCTCACAACGGGACAGGGGCAAGGGAGCTTTCTTT,CASSQRDRGKGAFF
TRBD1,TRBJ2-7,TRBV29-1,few,TGCAGCGTTGAAGACGACAGGGGGCTCGAGCAGTACTTC,CSVEDDRGLEQYF
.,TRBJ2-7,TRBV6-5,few,TGTGCCAGCAGTTACGGGGGGCGCAGGTTCGACGAGCAGTACTTC,CASSYGGRRFDEQYF
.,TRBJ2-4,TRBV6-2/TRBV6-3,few,TGTGCCAGCAGTTATGCAGGGGTGGCCAAAAACATTCAGTACTTC,CASSYAGVAKNIQYF
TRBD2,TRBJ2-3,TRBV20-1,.,TGCAGTGCTAGAGCGGGGGGGCCCCTCAGGGATACGCAGTATTTT,CSARAGGPLRDTQYF
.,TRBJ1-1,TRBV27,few,TGTGCCAGCAGGAAGGGGGGGATCACTGAAGCTTTCTTT,CASRKGGITEAFF
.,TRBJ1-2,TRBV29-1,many,TGCAGCGTTACGGGGGCGGATGGCTACACCTTC,CSVTGADGYTF
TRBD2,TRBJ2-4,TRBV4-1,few,TGCGCCAGCAGCCAAGAGGGTAGCGGGGGCGTAGCCAAAAACATTCAGTACTTC,CASSQEGSGGVAKNIQYF
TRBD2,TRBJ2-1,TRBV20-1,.,TGCAGTGCTATAGGGACTAGCGGGGGGGACAACAATGAGCAGTTCTTC,CSAIGTSGGDNNEQFF
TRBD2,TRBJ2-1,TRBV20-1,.,TGCAGTGCTGGTACTAGCGGAGTTTACAATGAGCAGTTCTTC,CSAGTSGVYNEQFF
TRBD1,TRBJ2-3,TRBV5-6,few,TGTGCCAGCAGCTGGGGGACAGGGACGACAGATACGCAGTATTTT,CASSWGTGTTDTQYF
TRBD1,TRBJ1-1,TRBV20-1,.,TGCAGTGCTAGGGACCCGGGACAGCAAGATACTGAAGCTTTCTTT,CSARDPGQQDTEAFF
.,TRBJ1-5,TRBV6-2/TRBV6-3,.,TGTGCCAGCACGGACACCAGCAATCAGCCCCAGCATTTT,CASTDTSNQPQHF
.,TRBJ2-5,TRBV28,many,TGTGCCAGCACCCCCCGCGGTAGCGGAGCGCAAGAGACCCAGTACTTC,CASTPRGSGAQETQYF
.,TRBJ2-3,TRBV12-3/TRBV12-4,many,TGTGCCAGCAGTTCCCTTGCAGATACGCAGTATTTT,CASSSLADTQYF
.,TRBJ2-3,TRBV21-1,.,TGTGCCGGGCCCGGTGGGGGGGAGAATACGCAGTATTTT,CAGPGGGENTQYF
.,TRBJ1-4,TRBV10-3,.,TGTGCCATCGCCGGCGGTGAAAAACTGTTTTTT,CAIAGGEKLFF
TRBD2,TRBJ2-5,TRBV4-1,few,TGCGCCAGCAGCCAAGTAATGGCTAGCGGACCGATCTCTGGGGTGGAGACCCAGTACTTC,CASSQVMASGPISGVETQYF
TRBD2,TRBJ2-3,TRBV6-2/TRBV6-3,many,TGTGCCAGCAGGCTTAGCGGGAGCTCCCCAGATACGCAGTATTTT,CASRLSGSSPDTQYF
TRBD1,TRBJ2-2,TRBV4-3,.,TGCGCCAGCAGCCAAGATCGGGGGACAGGGTATATCGGGGAGCTGTCTTTT,CASSQDRGTGYIGELSF
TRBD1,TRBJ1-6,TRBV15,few,TGTGCCACCAGCAGAGCACAGGGGTATTCACCCCTCCACTTT,CATSRAQGYSPLHF
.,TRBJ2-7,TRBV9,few,TGTGCCAGCAGCGTAGAGGGCGGAGTGACTTACGAGCAGTACTTC,CASSVEGGVTYEQYF
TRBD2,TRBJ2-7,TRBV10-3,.,TGTGCCATCAGTGTCGGGACTAGCGGGCCCTACGAGCAGTACTTC,CAISVGTSGPYEQYF
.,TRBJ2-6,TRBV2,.,TGTGCCAGCAGTGAAGGGACATACTACTCTGGGGCCAACGTCCTGACTTTC,CASSEGTYYSGANVLTF
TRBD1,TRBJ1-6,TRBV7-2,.,TGTGCCAGCAGCTTAGCGGCAGGGGGTAGTCCGATCTCACCCCTCCACTTT,CASSLAAGGSPISPLHF
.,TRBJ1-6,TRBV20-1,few,TGCAGTGCCACCGGGACGGTTAATTCACCCCTCCACTTT,CSATGTVNSPLHF
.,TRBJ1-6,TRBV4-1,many,TGCGCCAGCAGCCAAACGGATTCACCCCTCCACTTT,CASSQTDSPLHF
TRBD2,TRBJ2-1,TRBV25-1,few,TGTGCCAGCAGTGAATTACGCGGGAGAACCGACAATGAGCAGTTCTTC,CASSELRGRTDNEQFF
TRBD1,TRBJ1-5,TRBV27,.,TGTGCCAGCAGTCAACAGGGGGACAATCAGCCCCAGCATTTT,CASSQQGDNQPQHF
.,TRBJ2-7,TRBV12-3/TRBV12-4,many,TGTGCCAGCAGTTTGGGGGTCTCCTACGAGCAGTACTTC,CASSLGVSYEQYF